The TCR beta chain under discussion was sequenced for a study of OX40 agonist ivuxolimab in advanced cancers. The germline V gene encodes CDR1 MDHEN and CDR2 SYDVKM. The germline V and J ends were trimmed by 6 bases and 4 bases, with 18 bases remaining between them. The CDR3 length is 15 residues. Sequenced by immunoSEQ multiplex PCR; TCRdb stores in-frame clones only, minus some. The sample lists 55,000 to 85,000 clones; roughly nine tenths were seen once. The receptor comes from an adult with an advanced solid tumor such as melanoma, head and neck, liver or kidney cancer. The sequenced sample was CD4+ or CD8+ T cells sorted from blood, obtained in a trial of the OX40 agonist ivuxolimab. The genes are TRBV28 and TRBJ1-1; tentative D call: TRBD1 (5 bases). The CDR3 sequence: CASSPSGTGPTEAFF. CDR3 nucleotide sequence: TGTGCCAGCAGCCCCTCGGGGACGGGCCCCACTGAAGCTTTCTTT. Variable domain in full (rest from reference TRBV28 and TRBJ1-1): DVKVTQSSRYLVKRTGEKVFLECVQDMDHENMFWYRQDPGLGLRLIYFSYDVKMKEKGDIPEGYSVSREKKERFSLILESASTNQTSMYLCASSPSGTGPTEAFFGQGTRLTVV.